These 3 T cell receptor beta chains share one sample of origin, sequenced in a study of T-cell reconstitution after alpha-beta-depleted transplantation in children (dated by TCRdb to 2016 to 2017). Library generation was performed with PCR. Sequencing took place on an Illumina HiSeq 2500. TCR libraries were prepared with molecular barcoding, using unique molecular identifiers to normalize TCRbeta repertoire quantification. The public sequencing data were trimmed at Q25 with fastp and processed into clonotypes with MiXCR by TCRdb, which kept only in-frame beta chains. A single entry per CDR3 protein holds the most common genes and DNA from its merged rows. The sample has 300,000 or so distinct CDR3 sequences on record, more than 9% of them singletons. The leading ten clones occupy around 10% of the sample. This specimen consisted of PBMCs from the stem cell graft donor, obtained from the stem cell graft. The receptors here all came from a human donor who donated a stem cell graft to a child with SCID.

This clonotype was seen only a few times. The chain joins TRBV4-1 to TRBJ1-2, with D hard to call. This CDR3 comprises 15 residues. V shed 0 bases and J shed 1 base, with 9 bases lying between them. CDR1 and CDR2 (germline): MGHRA, YSYEKL. The CDR3 coding sequence is TGCGCCAGCAGCCAAGACTCCACTATTAACTATGGCTACACCTTC. Protein: CASSQDSTINYGYTF.

This clonotype appeared a few times. The chain joins TRBV10-3 to TRBJ2-3; 13 nucleotides line up with TRBD2. This CDR3 spans 16 amino acids. The V and J ends lost 5 bases and 11 bases, in that order; junction bases with no gene match: 13. Germline loops: CDR1 ENHRY, CDR2 SYGVKD. The CDR3: CAISRGLAGESGKQYF. For the CDR3, the DNA is TGTGCCATCAGTCGTGGACTAGCGGGGGAGAGTGGAAAGCAGTATTTT.

The V and J genes are TRBV3-1 and TRBJ2-5, with 9 bases fitting TRBD1. The CDR3 has 16 residues. The germline CDR1 and CDR2 sequences are LGHDT and YNNKEL (reference sequence). J was trimmed by 5 bases and V by 0 bases; bases with no gene match: 7. The CDR3 DNA reads as TGTGCCAGCAGCCAAGAACATACAGGGGGCATCGAGACCCAGTACTTC. Protein sequence: CASSQEHTGGIETQYF.